The 25 T cell receptor beta chains below all came from one sample that was sequenced in a study of T cells in Graves' hyperthyroidism and ophthalmopathy (dated by TCRdb to the late 2010s). Libraries were made using multiplex PCR. Sequencing was performed on an Illumina HiSeq 2000. The TCR beta CDR3 regions were amplified from the RNA transcripts. The TCR CDR3 was subjected to a first round of RT-PCR using the HTBI primer set and the Qiagen OneStep RT-PCR kit. TCRdb passed the public sequencing reads through fastp at Q25 and MiXCR, retaining productive beta sequences. Duplicate CDR3 protein sequences are folded into a single record with the most common DNA and genes. The sample table records fewer than 650,000 distinct CDR3 sequences; less than 15% of these occur just once. Roughly 13% of the sample is held by the ten biggest clonotypes. Sample: blood. The source is a woman aged 40 to 55 with Graves' hyperthyroidism.

This clonotype appeared a few times. This chain connects TRBV10-3 to TRBJ2-2; TRBD2 matches 9 bases. Germline CDR1 ENHRY, CDR2 SYGVKD. The CDR3 sequence is 14 residues long. V gave up 10 bases and J gave up 0 bases; unmatched junction bases: 3. The CDR3 here is CATRGGPNTGELFF. CDR3 nucleotide sequence: TGTGCCACGCGGGGGGGACCGAACACCGGGGAGCTGTTTTTT.

The chain combines TRBV3-1 with TRBJ1-1, with no clear D. Germline CDR1 and CDR2: LGHDT and YNNKEL (reference sequence). V lost 4 bases to trimming and J lost 7 bases, with 7 bases between them. The CDR3 runs to 11 residues. The CDR3 DNA reads as TGTGCCAGCAGCCTATCAAATGAAGCTTTCTTT. Translated: CASSLSNEAFF.

This clonotype was detected many times. This rearrangement joins TRBV6-1 to TRBJ2-5; 7 bases are a match to TRBD2. After removal of 6 bases from V and 3 bases from J, the junction contained 4 bases not matched to a gene. The germline V gene has CDR1 MNHNS and CDR2 SASEGT. The CDR3 length is 13 residues. DNA for the CDR3: TGTGCCAGCAGGCTGAGCGGGGAAGAGACCCAGTACTTC. Its protein product is CASRLSGEETQYF.

This clonotype was seen ten or more times. V gene TRBV28 combines with J gene TRBJ2-7, with TRBD1 matching over 7 bases. This CDR3 has 16 residues. V lost 7 bases to trimming and J lost 2 bases; unmatched junction nucleotides: 14. Germline V gene lookup returns CDR1 MDHEN and CDR2 SYDVKM. CDR3 sequence (DNA): TGTGCCAGCACTTCTGCTGACAGGGTAAGGGCCTACGAGCAGTACTTC. Residues: CASTSADRVRAYEQYF.

This clonotype has at least ten counts. The chain uses TRBV29-1 and TRBJ2-7, with 7 nucleotides matching TRBD1. V was pared by 7 bases and J by 0 bases, with 3 bases of the junction left unmatched. The germline CDR1 and CDR2 sequences are SQVTM and ANQGSEA. The CDR3 totals 12 residues. CDR3 protein: CSARDSSYEQYF. The CDR3 DNA sequence: TGCAGCGCACGGGACAGCTCCTACGAGCAGTACTTC.

This clonotype was observed a handful of times. This chain joins TRBV5-1 and TRBJ1-3; D gene uncertain. CDR3 length equals 16 residues. V lost 0 bases and J lost 2, with 12 bases in between. Germline CDR1 SGHRS, CDR2 YFSETQ. The DNA of the CDR3 is TGCGCCAGCAGCTTGGGTACCCCAAGTGCTGGAAACACCATATATTTT. Its translation is CASSLGTPSAGNTIYF.

This clonotype was seen repeatedly, ten times or more. The genes are TRBV7-6 and TRBJ2-1, with 7 bases matching TRBD2. V shed 1 base, J shed 3 bases, and the junction held 6 bases outside the gene matches. CDR1 and CDR2 (germline): SGHVS, FNYEAQ. The CDR3 loop spans 16 amino acids. CDR3 sequence reads: CASSLGGSGVYNEQFF. The CDR3 DNA sequence: TGTGCCAGCAGCTTAGGAGGGAGCGGGGTCTACAATGAGCAGTTCTTC.

In regard to this clonotype: Being one base from a much bigger clone, this may be a read error. The chain carries TRBV2 and TRBJ2-7; possibly TRBD1 for D (6 bases). Germline V CDR1 and CDR2: SNHLY, FYNNEI. This CDR3 is 13 amino acids long. Trimming shortened V by 7 bases and J by 7 bases, and 17 bases separated the two germline ends. CDR3 sequence: CASTLLQGYEQYF. The CDR3 coding sequence is TGTGCCAGCACCCTATTACAGGGCTATGAGCAGTACTTC.

This clonotype turned up a few times. V gene TRBV7-9 combines with J gene TRBJ2-7; a weak D match, TRBD1 (6 bases). The length of the CDR3 is 17 residues. CDR1 and CDR2 (germline): SEHNR, FQNEAQ (reference sequence). V lost 5 bases and J lost 0, with 20 bases in between. The CDR3 nucleotides read TGTGCCAGCAGCCCTCCTATTCGAGGGACACCCTCCTACGAGCAGTACTTC. Residues: CASSPPIRGTPSYEQYF.

This clonotype was detected many times. The chain recombines TRBV11-2 with TRBJ1-4; TRBD1 aligns across 8 bases. The CDR3 runs 15 residues. CDR1 and CDR2 (germline): SGHAT, FQNNGV. V was pared by 1 base and J by 7 bases, with 5 bases of the junction left unmatched. CDR3 in amino acids: CASSLGQGAGEKLFF. As DNA, the CDR3 is TGTGCCAGCAGCTTAGGGCAGGGGGCTGGTGAAAAACTGTTTTTT.

This clonotype occurred a few times. The chain carries TRBV9 and TRBJ1-1; D may be TRBD1 (5 bases). This CDR3 is built from 15 residues. Germline V lookup: CDR1 SGDLS, CDR2 YYNGEE. The V end was cut by 3 bases, the J end by 0 bases, with 12 bases between. The CDR3 bases are TGTGCCAGCAGCGCCGATCAGGGCTTGAACACTGAAGCTTTCTTT. Translation: CASSADQGLNTEAFF.

This clonotype was seen repeatedly, ten times or more. The chain has TRBV28 and TRBJ2-7; TRBD2 might be the D (6 bases). V lost 7 bases, J lost 5 bases, and 12 bases lay in between. The CDR3 contains 12 residues. Germline assignment: CDR1 MDHEN and CDR2 SYDVKM. The CDR3 DNA sequence: TGTGCCAGCAACCGCGGGGTAAACGAGCAGTACTTC. As protein: CASNRGVNEQYF. Full variable domain (outside the CDR3, taken from reference TRBV28 and TRBJ2-7): DVKVTQSSRYLVKRTGEKVFLECVQDMDHENMFWYRQDPGLGLRLIYFSYDVKMKEKGDIPEGYSVSREKKERFSLILESASTNQTSMYLCASNRGVNEQYFGPGTRLTVT.

As regards this clonotype: It may be a read error: a sequence one base away is much more abundant. The CDR3 end shows no conserved phenylalanine or tryptophan, and so a read error is likely. The J gene is TRBJ2-7, the V gene TRBV5-1; TRBD2 matches at 7 bases. The CDR3 loop spans 15 amino acids. J lost 2 bases, V lost 0 bases, and 5 bases had no gene match. The germline V gene encodes CDR1 SGHRS and CDR2 YFSETQ. The DNA for the CDR3 is TGCGCCAGCAGCTTGGCAGCGGGGAACACCTACGAGCAGTACTTA. Its translation: CASSLAAGNTYEQYL.

This clonotype has at least ten counts. The CDR3 protein is CASSSTLADEQFF. For the CDR3, the DNA is TGTGCCAGCAGTTCAACTCTAGCGGATGAGCAGTTCTTC. The chain has TRBV7-6 and TRBJ2-1; 7 bases align to TRBD2. The CDR3 runs 13 residues. CDR1 is SGHVS, CDR2 FNYEAQ, per germline. Germline trimming cut 6 bases from V and 8 bases from J; bases unmatched to any gene: 7.

The V gene is TRBV5-8, the J gene TRBJ2-1; tentatively, D is TRBD2 (5 bases). Trimming left V 7 bases short and J 3 bases short, with 14 bases between. The CDR3 is made up of 14 amino acids. CDR1 and CDR2 (germline): SGHTS, YDEGEE. The CDR3 reads CASGREGLYNEQFF. In DNA, the CDR3 is TGTGCCAGCGGCCGTGAGGGCCTCTACAATGAGCAGTTCTTC.

This clonotype occurred many times. The chain has TRBV7-9 and TRBJ1-1; no clear D gene. The germline V gene has CDR1 SEHNR and CDR2 FQNEAQ (reference sequence). V was clipped by 1 base and J by 0 bases, with 15 bases between them. The CDR3 runs to 17 residues. The CDR3 loop reads CASSLGGDGAMNTEAFF. CDR3 nucleotide sequence: TGTGCCAGCAGCTTAGGAGGAGACGGAGCAATGAACACTGAAGCTTTCTTT.

This clonotype was counted between two and nine times. The chain carries TRBV5-1 and TRBJ2-3, with D possibly being TRBD2 (6 bases). This CDR3 comprises 16 residues. V was clipped by 0 bases and J by 1 base, with 12 bases between them. CDR1 is SGHRS, CDR2 YFSETQ, per germline. The DNA for the CDR3 is TGCGCCAGCAGCTTGGATCCGGGAGTAGGCACAGATACGCAGTATTTT. Protein sequence: CASSLDPGVGTDTQYF.

This clonotype was seen ten or more times. The chain carries TRBV2 and TRBJ2-3; TRBD2 agrees at 9 bases. The CDR3 loop spans 16 amino acids. After removal of 5 bases from V and 5 bases from J, the junction contained 11 bases not matched to a gene. CDR1 and CDR2 from the germline V gene are SNHLY and FYNNEI. CDR3 DNA: TGTGCCAGCAGTACCCGACTAGCGGAAGGAGGAGATACGCAGTATTTT. This translates into CASSTRLAEGGDTQYF.

This clonotype was found a few times. This sequence joins TRBV9 and TRBJ2-4; maybe TRBD2 (6 bases). The CDR3 contains 15 residues. Trimming pared 4 bases from V and 6 bases from J, leaving 17 bases between. CDR1 is SGDLS, CDR2 YYNGEE, per germline. The CDR3 loop reads CASSQTGTPRNIQYF. The CDR3 nucleotides are TGTGCCAGCAGCCAGACCGGGACTCCCAGAAACATTCAGTACTTC.

The gene calls are TRBV9 and TRBJ2-3; no firm D call. Trimming removed 4 bases from V and 0 bases from J, with 12 bases in between. This CDR3 spans 15 amino acids. Germline values: CDR1 SGDLS, CDR2 YYNGEE. CDR3 protein: CASSLSPSSTDTQYF. The CDR3 DNA follows: TGTGCCAGCAGCCTATCCCCTTCTAGCACAGATACGCAGTATTTT.

The genes are TRBV7-9 and TRBJ2-1; TRBD2 matches at 15 bases. Germline V gives CDR1 SEHNR, CDR2 FQNEAQ (reference sequence). V shed 7 bases, J shed 8 bases, and the junction held 21 bases outside the gene matches. CDR3 length: 20 amino acids. CDR3: CASTPLGLAGGPNSRDEQFF. CDR3 bases: TGTGCCAGCACCCCCCTCGGACTAGCGGGAGGGCCTAACTCTAGGGATGAGCAGTTCTTC.

This clonotype was seen a handful of times. This rearrangement joins TRBV4-2 to TRBJ2-1; 7 nucleotides line up with TRBD2. V was clipped by 5 bases and J by 7 bases; unmatched bases: 8. The V gene's germline CDR1 is LGHNA and CDR2 YNFKEQ. The length of the CDR3 is 14 residues. The CDR3 bases are TGTGCCAGCAGCGTCCTAGCGGTAGGAAATGAGCAGTTCTTC. It codes for CASSVLAVGNEQFF.

There are many counts of this clonotype. The CDR3 coding sequence is TGTGCCTGGAGATATCGCCAGACGAACACTGAAGCTTTCTTT. Translation gives CAWRYRQTNTEAFF. The rearrangement links TRBV30 to TRBJ1-1; D ambiguous. The CDR3 covers 14 residues. Germline assignment: CDR1 GTSNPN and CDR2 SVGIG (reference sequence). V lost 3 bases to trimming and J lost 1 base, with 12 bases between them.

This clonotype was observed a few times. V is TRBV28 and J is TRBJ2-1, with D possibly being TRBD2 (6 bases). The CDR3 length is 11 residues. Per germline, CDR1 MDHEN and CDR2 SYDVKM. Trimming cost V 6 bases and J 9 bases, with 9 bases left between them. The chain's CDR3 is CASRTSVEQFF. The CDR3 DNA sequence: TGTGCCAGCAGGACTAGTGTTGAGCAGTTCTTC. The variable domain in full, completed from reference TRBV28 and TRBJ2-1, reads DVKVTQSSRYLVKRTGEKVFLECVQDMDHENMFWYRQDPGLGLRLIYFSYDVKMKEKGDIPEGYSVSREKKERFSLILESASTNQTSMYLCASRTSVEQFFGPGTRLTVL.

This clonotype was seen ten or more times. The CDR3: CASSPGQGQGTEAFF. DNA for the CDR3: TGTGCCAGCTCACCGGGACAGGGACAGGGGACTGAAGCTTTCTTT. The rearrangement joins TRBV18 to TRBJ1-1; 10 bases agree with TRBD1. The CDR3 covers 15 residues. The V gene's germline CDR1 is KGHSH and CDR2 LQKENI. With V trimmed by 3 bases and J by 5 bases, 6 bases remained unmatched.